This T cell receptor beta chain was sequenced during a study of T cells in Graves' hyperthyroidism and ophthalmopathy. V was clipped by 2 bases and J by 3 bases, with 20 bases between them. The germline gives CDR1 DFQATT, CDR2 SNEGSKA (reference sequence). This CDR3 spans 16 amino acids. RNA transcripts yielded amplified TCR beta CDR3 regions. Using the HTBI primer set, a first-round RT-PCR was run on the TCR CDR3. Via MiXCR, TCRdb re-called the multiplex PCR reads, giving one row per CDR3 protein. The sample carries a few hundred thousand distinct CDR3 sequences, under 60% recorded once. Uncontrolled infection, other autoimmune disease, pregnancy and lactation each barred patients from inclusion.

The TCR was taken from a woman under 30 with Graves' hyperthyroidism. This chain links TRBV20-1 with TRBJ2-7; the D gene is possibly TRBD2 (6 bases). The source material was peripheral blood or thyroid tissue (not recorded which). The CDR3 sequence: CSARTGVMLGVYEQYF. As DNA, the CDR3 is TGCAGTGCTAGAACGGGAGTTATGCTCGGAGTCTACGAGCAGTACTTC.